Below, 32 T cell receptor beta chains from the same sample are listed, as sequenced in a study of T-cell memory formation after mild COVID-19. Via MiXCR, TCRdb re-called the 5' RACE reads, giving one row per CDR3 protein. The data show roughly 150,000 distinct CDR3 sequences, roughly 13% seen once. Material: PBMCs or a T cell subset sorted from them (not recorded which). These receptors were obtained from a man between 18 and 35 years old who had mild COVID-19 (a few samples of this study predate the infection). Cell type and time point are not known.

This clonotype appeared a few times. The chain has TRBV5-1 and TRBJ2-7; TRBD2 is a possible D gene (5 bases). Trimming took off 0 bases at V and 5 bases at J, with 12 bases between the two ends. CDR1 is SGHRS, CDR2 YFSETQ, per germline. The CDR3 extends over 14 amino acids. In DNA, the CDR3 is TGCGCCAGCAGCTTGGTTGGACTGTCCGACGAGCAGTACGTC. Translation gives CASSLVGLSDEQYV.

In this sample, this clonotype turned up a few times. The rearrangement uses TRBV5-1 and TRBJ2-3; 9 positions match TRBD2. V lost 0 bases and J lost 15; bases outside the gene matches: 11. The CDR3 totals 14 residues. Germline V gives CDR1 SGHRS, CDR2 YFSETQ. In DNA, the CDR3 is TGCGCCAGCAGCTTGGATGCTAGCGGGGTTGAGTGCTATTTT. Protein sequence: CASSLDASGVECYF.

The chain carries TRBV12-3 or TRBV12-4 and TRBJ2-2; D is perhaps TRBD1 (5 bases). Deletions cut 6 bases from V and 7 bases from J, with 12 bases between. The CDR3 has 13 residues. CDR3 in amino acids: CASRPYQGGELFF. Written as DNA, the CDR3 is TGTGCCAGCAGACCCTATCAGGGCGGGGAGCTGTTTTTT.

The chain links TRBV5-1 to TRBJ2-2; the match to TRBD2 covers 7 bases. Trimming at V came to 7 bases and at J to 2 bases, leaving 5 bases not matched to a gene. This CDR3 is 14 amino acids long. Germline V lookup: CDR1 SGHRS, CDR2 YFSETQ. The CDR3 DNA follows: TGCGCCAGCCTGGGACTATCAAACACCGGGGAGCTGTTTTTT. Encoded protein: CASLGLSNTGELFF. The full variable domain, rest sourced from reference TRBV5-1 and TRBJ2-2, is KAGVTQTPRYLIKTRGQQVTLSCSPISGHRSVSWYQQTPGQGLQFLFEYFSETQRNKGNFPGRFSGRQFSNSRSEMNVSTLELGDSALYLCASLGLSNTGELFFGEGSRLTVL.

This CDR3 is CASSFRGGPDTQYF. Written as DNA, the CDR3 is TGTGCCAGCAGCTTCAGGGGAGGACCAGATACGCAGTATTTT. The chain has TRBV5-4 and TRBJ2-3; D is perhaps TRBD1 or TRBD2 (6 bases each). The ends were cut back, 2 bases at V and 4 bases at J, with 11 bases in the middle. The CDR3 consists of 14 residues. From germline, CDR1 is SGHNT and CDR2 YYREEE (reference sequence).

The chain couples TRBV18 to TRBJ1-2, with 7 bases lining up with TRBD1. After removal of 2 bases from V and 8 bases from J, the junction contained 5 bases not matched to a gene. This CDR3 is 13 amino acids long. Germline assignment: CDR1 KGHSH and CDR2 LQKENI. CDR3 sequence reads: CASSPGTEMGYTF. CDR3 nucleotides: TGTGCCAGCTCACCAGGGACAGAGATGGGCTACACCTTC.

The chain uses TRBV3-1 and TRBJ2-1; unclear D gene. Trimming pared 1 base from V and 3 bases from J, leaving 13 bases between. The germline V gene encodes CDR1 LGHDT and CDR2 YNNKEL (reference sequence). This CDR3 comprises 16 residues. The chain's CDR3 is CASSQGPVGYYNEQFF. CDR3 bases: TGTGCCAGCAGCCAAGGTCCCGTAGGCTACTACAATGAGCAGTTCTTC.

This clonotype was seen only a few times. The CDR3 DNA reads TGTGCCAGCTCACCGGCCAGGGTTTACGCTGAAGCTTTCTTT. This encodes CASSPARVYAEAFF. This sequence joins TRBV18 and TRBJ1-1; tentative D call: TRBD1 (5 bases). CDR3 size: 14 residues. CDR1 is KGHSH, CDR2 LQKENI, per germline. With 3 bases removed from V and 6 bases from J, the gap between germline ends came to 14 bases.

This chain joins TRBV24-1 and TRBJ2-1, with 8 bases aligning to TRBD1. The length of the CDR3 is 15 residues. Trimming at V came to 4 bases and at J to 8 bases, leaving 9 bases not matched to a gene. Per germline, CDR1 KGHDR and CDR2 SFDVKD. For the CDR3, the DNA is TGTGCCACCAGTGAACCTCGCTGGACAGGGTATGAGCAGTTCTTC. Amino acid sequence: CATSEPRWTGYEQFF.

This clonotype was seen more than once but under ten times. The chain links TRBV7-2 to TRBJ1-1; weak D call: TRBD1 (5 bases). Per germline, CDR1 SGHTA and CDR2 FQGNSA. V shed 2 bases and J shed 8 bases, with 6 bases lying between them. This CDR3 comprises 11 residues. The CDR3 reads CASSLWGEAFF. The CDR3 DNA sequence: TGTGCCAGCAGCTTATGGGGGGAAGCTTTCTTT.

The rearrangement joins TRBV7-2 to TRBJ1-2, with a tentative D call TRBD1 (5 bases). Germline CDR1 SGHTA, CDR2 FQGNSA. Trimming took off 7 bases at V and 5 bases at J, with 11 bases between the two ends. This CDR3 region has 12 residues. The DNA for the CDR3 is TGTGCCAGCAAAAGGCAGGGTTATGGCTACACCTTC. This encodes CASKRQGYGYTF.

The rearrangement joins TRBV20-1 to TRBJ1-2; possible D gene TRBD1, 5 bases. The CDR3 runs 14 residues. Germline assignment: CDR1 DFQATT and CDR2 SNEGSKA (reference sequence). V lost 3 bases and J 4 bases, leaving 15 bases between the germline ends. CDR3 DNA sequence: TGCAGTGCTAGCGCCCTGGGGGGGATCTATGGCTACACCTTC. Its translation is CSASALGGIYGYTF.

V and J are TRBV6-2 or TRBV6-3 and TRBJ2-1; possibly TRBD2 for D (5 bases). V was trimmed by 7 bases and J by 6 bases, leaving 13 bases between them. Germline lookup yields CDR1 MNHEY and CDR2 SVGEGT. This CDR3 is 13 amino acids long. CDR3 amino acids: CASTKPGSNEQFF. Written as DNA, the CDR3 is TGTGCCAGCACCAAACCGGGGAGCAATGAGCAGTTCTTC.

V usage is TRBV18 and J usage is TRBJ2-3; D uncertain. The V and J ends lost 1 base and 10 bases respectively, with 15 bases between them. The CDR3 is 14 residues long. The V gene's germline CDR1 is KGHSH and CDR2 LQKENI. The CDR3 DNA reads as TGTGCCAGCTCACCACGCGATGTAGTCCTGGCGCAGTATTTT. It codes for CASSPRDVVLAQYF.

This clonotype was observed a single time. This sequence joins TRBV5-5 and TRBJ1-1; TRBD1 might be the D (6 bases). The germline V and J ends were trimmed by 4 bases and 4 bases, with 14 bases remaining between them. CDR1 is SGHKS, CDR2 YYEKEE, per germline (reference sequence). The length of the CDR3 is 14 residues. CDR3 nucleotide sequence: TGTGCCAGCAGCCGCCAGGGGATAGGCACTGAAGCTTTCTTT. Translating it yields CASSRQGIGTEAFF.

The chain recombines TRBV4-3 with TRBJ2-5; D could derive from TRBD1 or TRBD2 (5 bases each). CDR1 and CDR2 (germline): LGHNA, YSLEER. This CDR3 spans 12 amino acids. Trimming pared 8 bases from V and 5 bases from J, leaving 12 bases between. The DNA for the CDR3 is TGCGCCAGCGGGACGGGTCGGGAGACCCAGTACTTC. This translates into CASGTGRETQYF.

The rearrangement joins TRBV7-8 to TRBJ2-2; either TRBD1 or TRBD2 may supply D (5 bases each). Germline loops: CDR1 SGHVS, CDR2 FQNEAQ. CDR3 length: 17 residues. The ends were cut back, 4 bases at V and 7 bases at J, with 22 bases in the middle. The DNA of the CDR3 is TGTGCCAGCAGCTCCCTTGTCGGGGCCATAAAGATCGGGGAGCTGTTTTTT. Its protein is CASSSLVGAIKIGELFF.

The chain has TRBV20-1 and TRBJ2-5; 10 bases are shared with TRBD2. V dropped 6 bases and J dropped 2; count of bases not matched to a gene: 3. Per germline, CDR1 DFQATT and CDR2 SNEGSKA (reference sequence). This CDR3 contains 13 residues. This CDR3 is CSARLAGQETQYF. The CDR3 bases are TGCAGTGCCAGACTAGCGGGTCAAGAGACCCAGTACTTC.

The V gene is TRBV24-1, the J gene TRBJ1-5; D is ambiguous. Trimming cost V 7 bases and J 6 bases, with 12 bases left between them. Germline V gives CDR1 KGHDR, CDR2 SFDVKD. This CDR3 spans 13 amino acids. In nucleotides, the CDR3 is TGTGCCACCAGGGGCCCAACTCCTCAGCCCCAGCATTTT. Encoded protein: CATRGPTPQPQHF.

Only a few counts were recorded for this clonotype. V gene TRBV21-1 combines with J gene TRBJ1-5. TRBV21-1 is given as a pseudogene. The length of the CDR3 is 11 residues. CDR3 sequence: CASTQNQPQHF. Written as DNA, the CDR3 is TGTGCCAGCACCCAAAATCAGCCCCAGCATTTT.

This clonotype turned up a few times. In DNA, the CDR3 is TGTGCCAGCAGCCGATCTCCGGACAGGGGCTACGAGCAGTACTTC. Protein: CASSRSPDRGYEQYF. This chain connects TRBV13 to TRBJ2-7, with 9 bases lining up with TRBD1. Germline V gene data show CDR1 as PRHDT and CDR2 as FYEKMQ (reference sequence). The CDR3 extends over 15 amino acids. The V segment lost 5 bases and the J segment 3 bases; nucleotides outside the gene matches: 8.

Many counts were recorded for this clonotype. The chain couples TRBV5-6 to TRBJ2-3, with 12 nucleotides matching TRBD1. The CDR3 spans 15 residues. CDR1 SGHDT and CDR2 YYEEEE come from the germline V gene. Trimming at V came to 5 bases and at J to 2 bases, leaving 3 bases not matched to a gene. CDR3 in DNA: TGTGCCAGCAGTTCGGGACAGGGGGCCACAGATACGCAGTATTTT. It specifies CASSSGQGATDTQYF.

The table lists this clonotype with many counts. V usage is TRBV7-8 and J usage is TRBJ2-5; maybe TRBD2 (5 bases). The V gene lost 5 bases and the J gene lost 5 bases, with 12 bases spanning the gap. CDR3 length: 13 residues. Germline V gene data show CDR1 as SGHVS and CDR2 as FQNEAQ. The CDR3 loop is CASSPTSGETQYF. The CDR3 DNA follows: TGTGCCAGCAGCCCAACTAGTGGTGAGACCCAGTACTTC. Together with reference TRBV7-8 and TRBJ2-5, the CDR3 gives the full variable domain: GAGVSQSPRYKVAKRGQDVALRCDPISGHVSLFWYQQALGQGPEFLTYFQNEAQLDKSGLPSDRFFAERPEGSVSTLKIQRTQQEDSAVYLCASSPTSGETQYFGPGTRLLVL.

The table lists this clonotype with a few counts. The V call is TRBV4-3, the J call TRBJ1-6; D is undetermined. V lost 4 bases and J 10 bases, leaving 8 bases between the germline ends. There are 12 residues in the CDR3. Germline lookup yields CDR1 LGHNA and CDR2 YSLEER. CDR3 region: CASSRPQSPLHF. The DNA for the CDR3 is TGCGCCAGCAGCCGCCCTCAATCACCCCTCCACTTT.

This clonotype was seen at least ten times. This sequence joins TRBV27 and TRBJ1-5; weak D call: TRBD1 (5 bases). V dropped 4 bases and J dropped 2 bases, with 9 bases sitting between them. The CDR3 runs 14 residues. CDR1 is MNHEY, CDR2 SMNVEV, per germline (reference sequence). The CDR3 DNA sequence: TGTGCCAGCAGTTGGGGGGGAGGCAATCAGCCCCAGCATTTT. Translating it yields CASSWGGGNQPQHF.

The CDR3, as DNA: TGTGCCAGCAGTCTAGACAGCCAAAAGCCCCAGCATTTT. It encodes CASSLDSQKPQHF. The chain has TRBV12-3 or TRBV12-4 and TRBJ1-5; a possible D gene is TRBD1 (5 bases). The CDR3 loop spans 13 amino acids. V was pared by 5 bases and J by 8 bases, with 13 bases between.

This clonotype appeared many times. This rearrangement joins TRBV3-1 to TRBJ2-1; D perhaps matches TRBD2 (6 bases). The CDR3 totals 12 residues. V was trimmed by 1 base and J by 10 bases, leaving 8 bases between them. Germline assignment: CDR1 LGHDT and CDR2 YNNKEL (reference sequence). CDR3 DNA sequence: TGTGCCAGCAGCCAAGGCGGGGCGGAGCAGTTCTTC. It is translated as CASSQGGAEQFF.

This clonotype came up a few times. This chain's CDR3 is CSARVAGMFAEAFF. CDR3 DNA sequence: TGCAGTGCTAGAGTAGCGGGGATGTTCGCTGAAGCTTTCTTT. This chain links TRBV20-1 with TRBJ1-1, with unresolved D. The V gene lost 1 base and the J gene lost 6 bases, with 15 bases spanning the gap. The germline gives CDR1 DFQATT, CDR2 SNEGSKA (reference sequence). This CDR3 region has 14 residues.

The chain couples TRBV7-2 to TRBJ1-1; 7 positions match TRBD1. CDR3 length equals 17 residues. V lost 5 bases and J lost 3; bases outside the gene matches: 15. CDR1 is SGHTA, CDR2 FQGNSA, per germline. CDR3 DNA sequence: TGTGCCAGCAGCCTCCCTAAAACAGGGGCCGGTGACACTGAAGCTTTCTTT. Encoded protein: CASSLPKTGAGDTEAFF. The full variable domain, rest sourced from reference TRBV7-2 and TRBJ1-1, is GAGVSQSPSNKVTEKGKDVELRCDPISGHTALYWYRQSLGQGLEFLIYFQGNSAPDKSGLPSDRFSAERTGGSVSTLTIQRTQQEDSAVYLCASSLPKTGAGDTEAFFGQGTRLTVV.

The sample holds a few counts of this clonotype. One end of the junction does not line up with germline, which may come from a read error. This chain uses TRBV11-2 with TRBJ1-3; 9 bases are a match to TRBD1. The CDR3 covers 14 residues. Germline lookup yields CDR1 SGHAT and CDR2 FQNNGV. The CDR3 spells CASSPDRGGYTIYF. In DNA form, the CDR3 reads TGTGCCAGCAGCCCGGACAGGGGTGGATACACCATATATTTT.

A note on this clonotype: A much larger clone differs from this one at a single base, so this may be a read error. The rearrangement links TRBV7-2 to TRBJ1-2; D may be TRBD1 (6 bases). Germline lookup yields CDR1 SGHTA and CDR2 FQGNSA. The CDR3 runs to 16 residues. Trimming removed 5 bases from V and 2 bases from J, with 18 bases in between. DNA of the CDR3: TGTGCCAGCAGCGAAGGGGGGACATGGGCGAACTATGGCTACACCTTC. Translated, it gives CASSEGGTWANYGYTF.

This sequence joins TRBV6-2 or TRBV6-3 and TRBJ2-2, with 9 bases aligning to TRBD1. CDR1 and CDR2 from the germline V gene are MNHEY and SVGEGT. The V gene end was trimmed by 6 bases and the J gene end by 6 bases; junction bases not matched to a gene: 8. The CDR3 is 15 amino acids. The CDR3 sequence is CASSVQGAPPGELFF. The CDR3 nucleotides are TGTGCCAGCAGCGTACAGGGGGCGCCGCCCGGGGAGCTGTTTTTT.